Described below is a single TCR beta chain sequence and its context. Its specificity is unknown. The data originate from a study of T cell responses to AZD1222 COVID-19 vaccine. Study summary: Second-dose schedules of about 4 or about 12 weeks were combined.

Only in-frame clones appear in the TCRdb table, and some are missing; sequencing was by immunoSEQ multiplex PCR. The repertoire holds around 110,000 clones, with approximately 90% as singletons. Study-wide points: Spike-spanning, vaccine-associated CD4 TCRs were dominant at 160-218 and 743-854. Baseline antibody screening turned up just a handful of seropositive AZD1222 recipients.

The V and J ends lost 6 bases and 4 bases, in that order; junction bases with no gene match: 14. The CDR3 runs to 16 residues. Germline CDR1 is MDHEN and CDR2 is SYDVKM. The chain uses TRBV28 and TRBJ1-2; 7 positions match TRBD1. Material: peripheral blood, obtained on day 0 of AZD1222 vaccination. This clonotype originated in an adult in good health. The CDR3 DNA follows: TGTGCCAGCAGGACAGAGAGGGACAGTCAAATCTATGGCTACACCTTC. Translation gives CASRTERDSQIYGYTF.